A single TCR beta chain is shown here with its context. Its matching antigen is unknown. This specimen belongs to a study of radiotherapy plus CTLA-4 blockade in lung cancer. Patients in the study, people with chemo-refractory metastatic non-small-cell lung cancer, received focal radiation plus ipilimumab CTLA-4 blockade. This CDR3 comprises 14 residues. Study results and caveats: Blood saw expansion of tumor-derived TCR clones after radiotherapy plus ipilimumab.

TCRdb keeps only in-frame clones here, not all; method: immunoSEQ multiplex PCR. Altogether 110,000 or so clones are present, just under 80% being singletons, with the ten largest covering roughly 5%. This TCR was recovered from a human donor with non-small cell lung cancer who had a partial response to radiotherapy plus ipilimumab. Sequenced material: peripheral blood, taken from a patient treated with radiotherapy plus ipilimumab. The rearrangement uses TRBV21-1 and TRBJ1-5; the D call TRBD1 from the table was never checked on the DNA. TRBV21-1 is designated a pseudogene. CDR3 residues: CARVKGTDNQPQHF. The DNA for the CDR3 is TGTGCCAGGGTTAAAGGGACAGACAATCAGCCCCAGCATTTT.